Below are 17 T cell receptor beta chains sequenced from a single sample in a study of human T cells and chemical hapten exposure. The authors' total RNA extraction used unfractionated whole blood. One entry per CDR3 protein, called by TCRdb with MiXCR from the 5' RACE reads. The data hold some 150,000 distinct CDR3 sequences, with 4.1% observed a single time. The receptors stem from a female donor in good health.

About this clonotype itself: A much larger clone is a single base away; this may be a read error. The gene calls are TRBV7-2 and TRBJ1-2; 9 bases match TRBD1. Germline V CDR1 and CDR2: SGHTA, FQGNSA. The V gene end was trimmed by 4 bases and the J gene end by 12 bases; junction bases not matched to a gene: 9. The CDR3 has 13 amino acids. The CDR3 DNA is TGTGCCAGCAGCTCGGACAGGGGAGGGGGCGACACCTTC. Translation: CASSSDRGGGDTF.

The sample holds many counts of this clonotype. The chain joins TRBV6-2 or TRBV6-3 to TRBJ1-2; TRBD1 is a possible D gene (5 bases). V lost 0 bases and J lost 0, with 14 bases in between. The CDR3 extends over 17 amino acids. Looked up from germline, CDR1 is MNHEY and CDR2 is SVGEGT. Here the CDR3 reads CASSYSSDRPSNYGYTF. The CDR3 DNA sequence: TGTGCCAGCAGTTACTCTTCCGACAGACCTTCTAACTATGGCTACACCTTC.

In this sample, this clonotype turned up many times. The genes are TRBV5-1 and TRBJ2-5; the match to TRBD2 covers 12 bases. Trimming removed 3 bases from V and 1 base from J; junction bases left unmatched: 7. The V gene's germline CDR1 is SGHRS and CDR2 YFSETQ. CDR3 size: 17 residues. In DNA, the CDR3 is TGCGCCAGCAGCTCACAGCCTAGCGGGGGGGGCCAAGAGACCCAGTACTTC. Translation gives CASSSQPSGGGQETQYF.

This clonotype was picked up many times. The chain employs TRBV7-2 and TRBJ1-6, with D hard to call. This CDR3 is 13 amino acids long. The V and J ends lost 6 bases and 10 bases respectively, with 13 bases between them. CDR1 is SGHTA, CDR2 FQGNSA, per germline. CDR3 in DNA: TGTGCCAGCAGTTCTCGTGGTGGATCACCCCTCCACTTT. Its protein is CASSSRGGSPLHF.

In its sample, this clonotype was seen many times. This sequence joins TRBV12-3 or TRBV12-4 and TRBJ2-3; a possible D gene is TRBD2 (7 bases). The V end lost 7 bases, the J end lost 4 bases, and 18 bases lay between the germline ends. This CDR3 region has 15 residues. The CDR3: CASILRGGAADTQYF. CDR3 nucleotide sequence: TGTGCCAGCATCCTTAGGGGGGGCGCAGCAGATACGCAGTATTTT.

At least ten counts were recorded for this clonotype. This chain uses TRBV10-3 with TRBJ1-6; 8 positions agree with TRBD1. CDR1 and CDR2 from the germline V gene are ENHRY and SYGVKD. Losses at the gene ends were 6 bases for V and 6 bases for J; bases not matched to a gene: 4. This CDR3 has 14 amino acids. The CDR3 coding sequence is TGTGCCATCAGCCTGACAGGGGTTAATTCACCCCTCCACTTT. This translates into CAISLTGVNSPLHF.

The chain carries TRBV13 and TRBJ2-1; no definite D call. CDR1 is PRHDT and CDR2 is FYEKMQ in the germline V gene (reference sequence). This CDR3 is built from 14 residues. V gave up 2 bases and J gave up 5 bases, with 10 bases separating them. This chain's CDR3 is CASSLRAGNNEQFF. Written as DNA, the CDR3 is TGTGCCAGCAGCTTAAGAGCAGGTAACAATGAGCAGTTCTTC. Based on the CDR3 plus reference TRBV13 and TRBJ2-1, the full variable domain is AAGVIQSPRHLIKEKRETATLKCYPIPRHDTVYWYQQGPGQDPQFLISFYEKMQSDKGSIPDRFSAQQFSDYHSELNMSSLELGDSALYFCASSLRAGNNEQFFGPGTRLTVL.

This clonotype has only a few counts. The gene calls are TRBV4-2 and TRBJ1-1; TRBD1 matches at 7 bases. Trimming at V came to 4 bases and at J to 6 bases, leaving 5 bases not matched to a gene. The CDR3 sequence is 13 residues long. Germline V gene sequence: CDR1 LGHNA, CDR2 YNFKEQ. The CDR3: CASSRGQLPEAFF. CDR3 DNA: TGTGCCAGCAGCCGGGGACAGCTGCCTGAAGCTTTCTTT.

This clonotype was counted many times. The CDR3 DNA is TGTGCCAGCAGCTTGCACAGGGCTTTGCCTGAAGCTTTCTTT. Protein sequence: CASSLHRALPEAFF. The chain is built from TRBV13 and TRBJ1-1, with D possibly being TRBD1 (6 bases). V gave up 3 bases and J gave up 6 bases, with 14 bases separating them. The length of the CDR3 is 14 residues. Per the germline V gene, CDR1 is PRHDT and CDR2 is FYEKMQ (reference sequence). Based on the CDR3 plus reference TRBV13 and TRBJ1-1, the full variable domain is AAGVIQSPRHLIKEKRETATLKCYPIPRHDTVYWYQQGPGQDPQFLISFYEKMQSDKGSIPDRFSAQQFSDYHSELNMSSLELGDSALYFCASSLHRALPEAFFGQGTRLTVV.

For this clonotype: The junction departs from germline at one end; a sequencing error may be responsible. The chain couples TRBV4-3 to TRBJ2-7; D is ambiguous. CDR1 and CDR2 from the germline V gene are LGHNA and YSLEER. This CDR3 is built from 15 residues. The CDR3 coding sequence is TGCGCCAGCAGCCAAGATAGGGCAACCTCCGACGAGCAGTACTTC. Its translation: CASSQDRATSDEQYF.

This clonotype was observed a handful of times. The chain uses TRBV7-2 and TRBJ2-4; 8 positions agree with TRBD1. The germline CDR1 and CDR2 sequences are SGHTA and FQGNSA. Germline trimming cut 1 base from V and 3 bases from J; bases unmatched to any gene: 14. The CDR3 runs 19 residues. CDR3 loop: CASSLEATGVVSGKNIQYF. CDR3 DNA sequence: TGTGCCAGCAGCTTAGAGGCGACAGGGGTTGTTTCTGGCAAAAACATTCAGTACTTC.

This clonotype has more than one count but fewer than ten. The chain combines TRBV7-8 with TRBJ2-5, with D unclear. Between the trimmed V and J ends, which lost 3 bases and 5 bases, there was a span of 10 bases. CDR1 is SGHVS and CDR2 is FQNEAQ in the germline V gene. The CDR3 contains 13 residues. The CDR3 loop reads CASSFTRRETQYF. In DNA form, the CDR3 reads TGTGCCAGCAGCTTCACCAGGCGCGAGACCCAGTACTTC.

This clonotype was observed many times. This chain connects TRBV20-1 to TRBJ2-7; possibly TRBD2 for D (5 bases). Germline CDR1 and CDR2: DFQATT and SNEGSKA (reference sequence). This CDR3 is built from 16 residues. V dropped 0 bases and J dropped 3 bases, with 18 bases sitting between them. CDR3 sequence (DNA): TGCAGTGCTAGAGATCCGAGCGGCTCCTCGGGCTACGAGCAGTACTTC. Translation gives CSARDPSGSSGYEQYF.

This clonotype came up many times. The rearrangement joins TRBV7-8 to TRBJ2-6; D gene uncertain. The germline CDR1 and CDR2 sequences are SGHVS and FQNEAQ. The V gene lost 2 bases and the J gene lost 4 bases, with 6 bases spanning the gap. The CDR3 spans 14 residues. CDR3 DNA sequence: TGTGCCAGCAGCTTATTACCGGGGGCCAACGTCCTGACTTTC. It codes for CASSLLPGANVLTF.

This clonotype was seen at least ten times. The chain links TRBV5-1 to TRBJ1-4; no clear D. V lost 0 bases and J lost 0, with 15 bases in between. The CDR3 spans 18 residues. The V gene's germline CDR1 is SGHRS and CDR2 YFSETQ. The CDR3 spells CASSLAASWRPTNEKLFF. The DNA of the CDR3 is TGCGCCAGCAGCTTGGCGGCGTCATGGAGACCAACTAATGAAAAACTGTTTTTT.

CDR3 bases: TGCGCCAGCAGCCCCGACACTATGAACACTGAAGCTTTCTTT. Its translation: CASSPDTMNTEAFF. The chain uses TRBV5-1 and TRBJ1-1; D not resolved. The germline CDR1 and CDR2 sequences are SGHRS and YFSETQ. The CDR3 is made up of 14 amino acids. Trimming shortened V by 4 bases and J by 0 bases, and 10 bases separated the two germline ends.

Ten or more counts support this clonotype. The chain uses TRBV10-3 and TRBJ2-3; TRBD1 aligns across 9 bases. The CDR3 spans 14 residues. Unmatched junction bases numbered 7, after V lost 10 bases and J lost 2 bases. Germline values: CDR1 ENHRY, CDR2 SYGVKD. The CDR3 DNA reads TGTGCCACCTCGGACAGGGGTGACACAGATACGCAGTATTTT. This sequence encodes CATSDRGDTDTQYF.